The 32 T cell receptor beta chains below all came from one sample that was sequenced in a study of blood T cell repertoires in COVID-19 (dated by TCRdb to the early 2020s). Library construction relied on the immunoSEQ multiplex PCR assay. TCRdb stores this immuneACCESS table with in-frame sequences only. Part of the clones is absent; in the studies checked, under half of the shortfall reflects unresolved V genes, and no reason is known for the rest. The sample profile shows over 130,000 clones; more than 75% of them were found once. About 4.3% of the sample is in the top ten clones. The material sequenced was peripheral blood. The receptors originated from an elderly woman with acute or convalescent COVID-19.

The genes are TRBV18 and TRBJ1-2, with D possibly TRBD1 on 5 matching bases. This CDR3 has 15 amino acids. Germline assignment: CDR1 KGHSH and CDR2 LQKENI. Trimming took off 2 bases at V and 0 bases at J, with 10 bases between the two ends. CDR3: CASSPSGGTNYGYTF. For the CDR3, the DNA is TGTGCCAGCTCACCATCCGGGGGTACTAACTATGGCTACACCTTC.

V gene TRBV19 combines with J gene TRBJ2-6; a weak D match, TRBD2 (5 bases). The V end lost 5 bases, the J end lost 0 bases, and 11 bases lay between the germline ends. The CDR3 sequence is 16 residues long. Germline CDR1 is LNHDA and CDR2 is SQIVND (reference sequence). The CDR3 DNA follows: TGTGCCAGTAGTCGGAGGCAATACTCTGGGGCCAACGTCCTGACTTTC. Encoded protein: CASSRRQYSGANVLTF. The full variable domain, rest sourced from reference TRBV19 and TRBJ2-6, is DGGITQSPKYLFRKEGQNVTLSCEQNLNHDAMYWYRQDPGQGLRLIYYSQIVNDFQKGDIAEGYSVSREKKESFPLTVTSAQKNPTAFYLCASSRRQYSGANVLTFGAGSRLTVL.

CDR3 region: CASSLGGYLYNEQFF. CDR3 bases: TGTGCCAGCAGCTTAGGCGGGTACCTCTACAATGAGCAGTTCTTC. The chain uses TRBV7-2 and TRBJ2-1; weak D call: TRBD2 (5 bases). The V end lost 1 base, the J end lost 3 bases, and 10 bases lay between the germline ends. Germline V gene data show CDR1 as SGHTA and CDR2 as FQGNSA. The CDR3 extends over 15 amino acids.

J is TRBJ2-4 and V is TRBV19; 9 bases map to TRBD1. J gave up 7 bases and V 3 bases, and 4 bases lay outside the gene matches. There are 14 residues in the CDR3. Germline values: CDR1 LNHDA, CDR2 SQIVND (reference sequence). This chain's CDR3 is CASSMGQGFNIQYF. The CDR3 DNA reads TGTGCCAGTAGTATGGGACAGGGTTTCAACATTCAGTACTTC.

The chain carries TRBV10-3 and TRBJ1-1; 10 bases map to TRBD1. Per germline, CDR1 ENHRY and CDR2 SYGVKD. The J segment lost 4 bases and the V segment lost 6 bases, leaving 5 bases of the junction unmatched. The CDR3 runs to 14 residues. CDR3: CAIRGDRGSTEAFF. CDR3 sequence (DNA): TGTGCCATCAGGGGGGACAGGGGCTCCACTGAAGCTTTCTTT.

The chain joins TRBV9 to TRBJ1-2; TRBD1 might be the D (5 bases). The CDR3 consists of 13 residues. Germline loops: CDR1 SGDLS, CDR2 YYNGEE. With 4 bases removed from V and 7 bases from J, the gap between germline ends came to 14 bases. CDR3 bases: TGTGCCAGCAGCCCGCCAGGGCCGTCTGGCTACACCTTC. This sequence encodes CASSPPGPSGYTF.

The V and J genes are TRBV7-9 and TRBJ2-6; possibly TRBD1 for D (6 bases). CDR1 and CDR2 (germline): SEHNR, FQNEAQ (reference sequence). V gave up 5 bases and J gave up 0 bases, with 20 bases separating them. This CDR3 has 19 amino acids. CDR3 nucleotide sequence: TGTGCCAGCAGCGTACGATGGACAGTCGGCGGCTCTGGGGCCAACGTCCTGACTTTC. As protein: CASSVRWTVGGSGANVLTF.

This chain connects TRBV7-9 to TRBJ2-7; D possibly corresponds to TRBD1 (5 bases). CDR3 length: 15 amino acids. Trimming shortened V by 1 base and J by 1 base, and 11 bases separated the two germline ends. The germline CDR1 and CDR2 sequences are SEHNR and FQNEAQ (reference sequence). The DNA for the CDR3 is TGTGCCAGCAGCTTAGAGGGGTCTTCATCCTACGAGCAGTACTTC. Translated, it gives CASSLEGSSSYEQYF.

The chain combines TRBV14 with TRBJ1-2, with a tentative D call TRBD1 (6 bases). V was shortened by 0 bases and J by 5 bases, with 16 bases between the two germline ends. Germline assignment: CDR1 SGHDN and CDR2 FVKESK. This CDR3 is 16 amino acids long. CDR3 protein: CASSQEWGGLEYGYTF. In nucleotides, the CDR3 is TGTGCCAGCAGCCAAGAGTGGGGGGGCCTTGAATATGGCTACACCTTC.

This rearrangement joins TRBV15 to TRBJ2-2; D is uncertain. Trimming left V 8 bases short and J 5 bases short, with 9 bases between. The CDR3 totals 12 residues. Germline CDR1 reads LNHNV; CDR2 reads YYDKDF (reference sequence). The chain's CDR3 is CATAWLTGELFF. In DNA form, the CDR3 reads TGTGCCACCGCCTGGCTGACCGGGGAGCTGTTTTTT.

In its sample, this clone was seen a few times. CDR3 region: CATSDHTGESYNEQFF. Here the CDR3 DNA reads TGTGCCACCAGTGATCATACAGGGGAATCCTACAATGAGCAGTTCTTC. The gene calls are TRBV24-1 and TRBJ2-1; 7 positions match TRBD1. J lost 1 base, V lost 3 bases, and 5 bases had no gene match. The CDR3 is made up of 16 amino acids. Germline-derived CDR1 and CDR2 are KGHDR and SFDVKD.

This chain uses TRBV28 with TRBJ1-6; 7 bases match TRBD1. V gave up 4 bases and J gave up 4 bases; unmatched junction bases: 7. CDR1 is MDHEN and CDR2 is SYDVKM in the germline V gene. There are 16 residues in the CDR3. The DNA for the CDR3 is TGTGCCAGCAGTTCAGCCAGGGGGGTTTATAATTCACCCCTCCACTTT. Translated, it gives CASSSARGVYNSPLHF. The full variable domain, with the rest looked up from reference TRBV28 and TRBJ1-6, is DVKVTQSSRYLVKRTGEKVFLECVQDMDHENMFWYRQDPGLGLRLIYFSYDVKMKEKGDIPEGYSVSREKKERFSLILESASTNQTSMYLCASSSARGVYNSPLHFGNGTRLTVT.

The chain couples TRBV18 to TRBJ2-3, with D perhaps TRBD2 (6 bases). V dropped 2 bases and J dropped 2 bases, with 8 bases sitting between them. This CDR3 contains 14 residues. The germline gives CDR1 KGHSH, CDR2 LQKENI. CDR3 amino acids: CASSPRRDTDTQYF. CDR3 in DNA: TGTGCCAGCTCACCAAGGCGGGACACAGATACGCAGTATTTT.

The chain uses TRBV28 and TRBJ2-5; TRBD2 matches at 8 bases. Germline V gives CDR1 MDHEN, CDR2 SYDVKM. J gave up 5 bases and V 7 bases, and 18 bases lay outside the gene matches. The CDR3 runs 17 residues. CDR3 amino acids: CASTHNRGGAFRETQYF. CDR3 DNA: TGTGCCAGCACCCACAACCGGGGGGGCGCTTTTAGGGAGACCCAGTACTTC. Full variable domain (remainder filled in from reference TRBV28 and TRBJ2-5): DVKVTQSSRYLVKRTGEKVFLECVQDMDHENMFWYRQDPGLGLRLIYFSYDVKMKEKGDIPEGYSVSREKKERFSLILESASTNQTSMYLCASTHNRGGAFRETQYFGPGTRLLVL.

This clone was detected a few times. This chain uses TRBV7-2 with TRBJ2-5, with D hard to call. This CDR3 is built from 12 residues. V lost 4 bases, J lost 5 bases, and 8 bases lay in between. CDR1 is SGHTA, CDR2 FQGNSA, per germline. The CDR3 DNA reads as TGTGCCAGCAGCTCCTCCCGTGAGACCCAGTACTTC. It codes for CASSSSRETQYF.

The chain combines TRBV28 with TRBJ1-2; D not certain. The CDR3 spans 13 residues. V gave up 3 bases and J gave up 10 bases, with 15 bases separating them. Germline V gives CDR1 MDHEN, CDR2 SYDVKM. The CDR3, as DNA: TGTGCCAGCAGTTTGATGGCATTCGGGGACTACACCTTC. It encodes CASSLMAFGDYTF.

The CDR3 region has the DNA TGTGCCAGCAGTTACGACGGACAAGGCTATGGCTACACCTTC. Translating gives CASSYDGQGYGYTF. The chain has TRBV6-5 and TRBJ1-2; perhaps TRBD1 as D (5 bases). Germline CDR1 reads MNHEY; CDR2 reads SVGAGI. The CDR3 length is 14 residues. V was shortened by 2 bases and J by 4 bases, with 11 bases between the two germline ends.

V and J are TRBV3-1 (or the pseudogene TRBV3-2) and TRBJ2-2; maybe TRBD1 (6 bases). V was trimmed by 8 bases and J by 1 base, leaving 11 bases between them. This CDR3 region has 14 residues. Looked up from germline, CDR1 is LGHDT and CDR2 is YNNKEL (reference sequence). The CDR3, as DNA: TGTGCCAGCGAACGACAGGAGAACACCGGGGAGCTGTTTTTT. Amino acid sequence: CASERQENTGELFF.

This clone was seen more than once but under ten times. With a much larger clone just one base away, this may be a read error. V gene TRBV6-5 combines with J gene TRBJ2-5; the match to TRBD2 covers 8 bases. Per the germline V gene, CDR1 is MNHEY and CDR2 is SVGAGI. The ends lost 7 bases at V and 4 bases at J; junction bases unmatched: 2. There are 12 residues in the CDR3. CDR3 DNA sequence: TGTGCCAGCACCGCGGGGGGAGAGACCCAGTACTTC. Residues: CASTAGGETQYF.

This chain joins TRBV7-6 and TRBJ1-4; 7 bases are a match to TRBD1. V dropped 5 bases and J dropped 4; count of bases not matched to a gene: 7. Germline V CDR1 and CDR2: SGHVS, FNYEAQ. The CDR3 runs to 15 residues. CDR3 sequence (DNA): TGTGCCAGCAGCCCAGGGGACAGTAGTAATGAAAAACTGTTTTTT. It is translated as CASSPGDSSNEKLFF.

This rearrangement joins TRBV3-1 (or the pseudogene TRBV3-2) to TRBJ2-5; 7 nucleotides agree with TRBD2. CDR1 is LGHDT and CDR2 is YNNKEL in the germline V gene (reference sequence). Trimming at V came to 1 base and at J to 5 bases, leaving 7 bases not matched to a gene. The CDR3 is 15 residues long. The CDR3 DNA reads as TGTGCCAGCAGCCAAGTCTCTAGCGGTCGGGAGACCCAGTACTTC. Protein product: CASSQVSSGRETQYF.

The V call is TRBV6-5, the J call TRBJ1-2, with D possibly TRBD1 on 6 matching bases. Per germline, CDR1 MNHEY and CDR2 SVGAGI. V lost 6 bases and J 3 bases, leaving 14 bases between the germline ends. CDR3 length: 14 residues. CDR3 in amino acids: CASRFRGRDYGYTF. The DNA for the CDR3 is TGTGCCAGCAGGTTCAGGGGCAGGGACTATGGCTACACCTTC.

The J gene is TRBJ2-5, the V gene TRBV18, with D tentatively TRBD1 (5 bases). The germline gives CDR1 KGHSH, CDR2 LQKENI. This CDR3 comprises 13 residues. V was shortened by 3 bases and J by 1 base, with 6 bases between the two germline ends. The CDR3 region is CASSPDIQETQYF. CDR3 in DNA: TGTGCCAGCTCACCGGACATCCAAGAGACCCAGTACTTC.

Here the CDR3 DNA reads TGTGCCAGCAGCCACCCGGACAGGGTTAACTATGGCTACACCTTC. Translated, it gives CASSHPDRVNYGYTF. The V gene is TRBV7-9, the J gene TRBJ1-2, with 8 bases that match TRBD1. J gave up 1 base and V 5 bases, and 6 bases lay outside the gene matches. The CDR3 is 15 residues long. The germline CDR1 and CDR2 sequences are SEHNR and FQNEAQ (reference sequence).

The rearrangement joins TRBV4-1 to TRBJ1-2; TRBD1 might be the D (5 bases). Trimming left V 2 bases short and J 0 bases short, with 16 bases between. This CDR3 is built from 17 residues. CDR1 and CDR2 (germline): MGHRA, YSYEKL. This CDR3 is CASSQKGWGLTNYGYTF. In DNA, the CDR3 is TGCGCCAGCAGCCAAAAGGGGTGGGGATTGACTAACTATGGCTACACCTTC.

The chain has TRBV27 and TRBJ2-2; D gene uncertain. Germline V lookup: CDR1 MNHEY, CDR2 SMNVEV (reference sequence). V shed 5 bases and J shed 1 base, with 8 bases lying between them. CDR3 size: 14 residues. The CDR3 nucleotides are TGTGCCAGCAGTGTTTCAATGAACACCGGGGAGCTGTTTTTT. Its protein product is CASSVSMNTGELFF.

This chain connects TRBV15 to TRBJ2-5, with D maybe TRBD1 (5 bases). The V and J ends lost 1 base and 1 base respectively, with 10 bases between them. The germline CDR1 and CDR2 sequences are LNHNV and YYDKDF (reference sequence). This CDR3 comprises 15 residues. CDR3 DNA sequence: TGTGCCACCAGCAGAGTAAAAGGGGTCCAAGAGACCCAGTACTTC. Amino acids: CATSRVKGVQETQYF.

The chain has TRBV19 and TRBJ1-1; D not resolved. Deletions cut 8 bases from V and 4 bases from J, with 26 bases between. Germline V CDR1 and CDR2: LNHDA, SQIVND (reference sequence). The CDR3 totals 17 residues. CDR3 coding DNA: TGTGCCAGTGGAGCCCGCAGGAGGAGCCCCCCCTTCACTGAAGCTTTCTTT. Amino acid sequence: CASGARRRSPPFTEAFF.

The chain uses TRBV15 and TRBJ2-1, with D possibly being TRBD2 (6 bases). The V end was cut by 0 bases, the J end by 5 bases, with 17 bases between. CDR3 length equals 17 residues. The V gene's germline CDR1 is LNHNV and CDR2 YYDKDF (reference sequence). Here the CDR3 DNA reads TGTGCCACCAGCAGAGATTTATGGAGGGGTCGGGACAATGAGCAGTTCTTC. This translates into CATSRDLWRGRDNEQFF.

Regarding this clone: At the DNA level, this CDR3 is encoded by other sequences in the same sample as well. The genes are TRBV5-1 and TRBJ1-1, with 8 bases identical to TRBD1. The CDR3 sequence is 15 residues long. V was pared by 2 bases and J by 1 base, with 4 bases of the junction left unmatched. CDR1 and CDR2 from the germline V gene are SGHRS and YFSETQ. CDR3 in DNA: TGCGCCAGCAGCTTATCCGGGACAGGGAACACTGAAGCTTTCTTT. It specifies CASSLSGTGNTEAFF.

This clone was seen only once. J is TRBJ1-5 and V is TRBV12-3 or TRBV12-4; D remains unclear. The CDR3 consists of 12 residues. V gave up 5 bases and J gave up 11 bases, with 13 bases separating them. The CDR3 DNA is TGTGCCAGCAGTATCCTCAGGAAGACCCAGCATTTT. This encodes CASSILRKTQHF.

The J gene is TRBJ2-3, the V gene TRBV10-3; TRBD2 agrees at 9 bases. Germline-derived CDR1 and CDR2 are ENHRY and SYGVKD. V lost 4 bases and J lost 4; bases outside the gene matches: 18. The CDR3 is 19 residues long. CDR3 amino acids: CAISAGEKPLAGVSDTQYF. The CDR3 region has the DNA TGTGCCATCAGTGCCGGGGAGAAACCATTAGCGGGAGTCTCAGATACGCAGTATTTT.